The 18 T cell receptor beta chains below all came from one sample that was sequenced in a study of T cell responses to AZD1222 COVID-19 vaccine. Profiled with immunoSEQ multiplex PCR; TCRdb holds only in-frame clones, not every one. This sample has 130,000 to 150,000 clones, with 75% to 90% found just once. Sequencing was performed on peripheral blood, taken on day 0 of AZD1222 vaccination. The receptors derive from an adult in good health.

This chain links TRBV15 with TRBJ1-1; 8 nucleotides align to TRBD1. CDR1 is LNHNV, CDR2 YYDKDF, per germline (reference sequence). The junction had 8 bases not matched to a gene; V was cut back by 8 bases and J by 0 bases. The CDR3 contains 15 residues. The CDR3 region has the DNA TGTGCCACCGTTCAGGGGGCCCGGTTGAACACTGAAGCTTTCTTT. It is translated as CATVQGARLNTEAFF.

The V call is TRBV30, the J call TRBJ1-1; 8 positions match TRBD1. The trim removed 1 base at V and 2 bases at J, leaving 6 bases unmatched. The length of the CDR3 is 15 residues. The germline CDR1 and CDR2 sequences are GTSNPN and SVGIG (reference sequence). The CDR3, as DNA: TGTGCCTGGAGTGGGGCAGGGGGCGTTAACACTGAAGCTTTCTTT. It specifies CAWSGAGGVNTEAFF.

CDR3 nucleotides: TGCGCCAGCACGGGGGTAGCGGGAGGGGCCTACAATGAGCAGTTCTTC. This sequence encodes CASTGVAGGAYNEQFF. The rearrangement links TRBV5-1 to TRBJ2-1, with 11 bases fitting TRBD2. Trimming cost V 6 bases and J 2 bases; bases outside gene matches: 7. CDR3 size: 16 residues. Germline assignment: CDR1 SGHRS and CDR2 YFSETQ.

The gene calls are TRBV18 and TRBJ2-5, with TRBD2 matching over 7 bases. CDR1 and CDR2 (germline): KGHSH, LQKENI. The CDR3 is 15 residues long. V was clipped by 6 bases and J by 5 bases; unmatched bases: 12. The CDR3 sequence: CASSPIQAGPETQYF. Here the CDR3 DNA reads TGTGCCAGCTCGCCCATCCAAGCGGGGCCCGAGACCCAGTACTTC.

V usage is TRBV19 and J usage is TRBJ2-2; 7 bases match TRBD2. CDR1 and CDR2 (germline): LNHDA, SQIVND (reference sequence). J gave up 6 bases and V 4 bases, and 5 bases lay outside the gene matches. This CDR3 has 14 residues. The CDR3 region is CASSTEGRAGELFF. Written as DNA, the CDR3 is TGTGCCAGTAGTACTGAAGGGAGGGCCGGGGAGCTGTTTTTT.

The chain uses TRBV19 and TRBJ1-1; no clear D. Trimming took off 7 bases at V and 1 base at J, with 10 bases between the two ends. This CDR3 has 13 amino acids. Germline lookup yields CDR1 LNHDA and CDR2 SQIVND (reference sequence). CDR3 DNA sequence: TGTGCCAGTACCATACGGCCGAACACTGAAGCTTTCTTT. It specifies CASTIRPNTEAFF. The whole variable domain, filled in from reference TRBV19 and TRBJ1-1, reads DGGITQSPKYLFRKEGQNVTLSCEQNLNHDAMYWYRQDPGQGLRLIYYSQIVNDFQKGDIAEGYSVSREKKESFPLTVTSAQKNPTAFYLCASTIRPNTEAFFGQGTRLTVV.

J is TRBJ1-5 and V is TRBV24-1, with D tentatively TRBD1 (6 bases). The germline gives CDR1 KGHDR, CDR2 SFDVKD. Trimming took 2 bases from V and 2 from J, leaving 27 bases between them. The CDR3 has 21 residues. The CDR3 DNA is TGTGCCACCAGTGATTACAGGGTCCAAATATTACGAAATATATGCAATCAGCCCCAGCATTTT. It is translated as CATSDYRVQILRNICNQPQHF.

This chain uses TRBV3-1 (or the pseudogene TRBV3-2) with TRBJ2-4; D is unresolved. CDR1 is LGHDT, CDR2 YNNKEL, per germline (reference sequence). Trimming left V 2 bases short and J 0 bases short, with 11 bases between. The CDR3 length is 16 residues. The CDR3 bases are TGTGCCAGCAGCCAAACAAGGATTCTAGCCAAAAACATTCAGTACTTC. Amino acids: CASSQTRILAKNIQYF.

V and J are TRBV9 and TRBJ1-1; possible D gene TRBD1, 5 bases. The CDR3 covers 14 residues. V lost 0 bases, J lost 3 bases, and 9 bases lay in between. In germline, CDR1 is SGDLS, CDR2 YYNGEE. The CDR3 here is CASSVDRGYTEAFF. CDR3 nucleotides: TGTGCCAGCAGCGTAGACCGGGGGTACACTGAAGCTTTCTTT.

The rearrangement joins TRBV27 to TRBJ1-6; D remains unclear. CDR3 size: 14 residues. V was shortened by 4 bases and J by 13 bases, with 17 bases between the two germline ends. CDR1 is MNHEY and CDR2 is SMNVEV in the germline V gene (reference sequence). In DNA form, the CDR3 reads TGTGCCAGCAGTTCACAATTGGTTCGGGCTCCCCTCCACTTT. Protein sequence: CASSSQLVRAPLHF.

This clone occurred a few times. V is TRBV2 and J is TRBJ1-2; TRBD1 is a possible D gene (5 bases). The V and J ends lost 0 bases and 2 bases respectively, with 10 bases between them. The germline V gene has CDR1 SNHLY and CDR2 FYNNEI. The CDR3 spans 15 residues. CDR3 nucleotide sequence: TGTGCCAGCAGTGAAGCGCAGGGCTCGAACTATGGCTACACCTTC. It translates to CASSEAQGSNYGYTF.

The chain has TRBV27 and TRBJ1-3; 7 positions agree with TRBD1. The V segment lost 6 bases and the J segment 4 bases; nucleotides outside the gene matches: 6. The CDR3 is 14 amino acids. In germline, CDR1 is MNHEY, CDR2 SMNVEV (reference sequence). DNA for the CDR3: TGTGCCAGCAGCTACAGGGGAATCGGAAACACCATATATTTT. Its protein is CASSYRGIGNTIYF.

The chain joins TRBV28 to TRBJ2-1, with 12 bases that match TRBD1. The germline CDR1 and CDR2 sequences are MDHEN and SYDVKM. The CDR3 runs to 16 residues. V dropped 7 bases and J dropped 9; count of bases not matched to a gene: 13. This CDR3 is CASNSIRDRGRPEQFF. The CDR3 bases are TGTGCCAGCAACAGTATCCGGGACAGGGGGCGACCTGAGCAGTTCTTC.

The V and J genes are TRBV30 and TRBJ1-1; TRBD1 might be the D (5 bases). The CDR3 consists of 13 residues. Germline V gives CDR1 GTSNPN, CDR2 SVGIG (reference sequence). The V gene lost 5 bases and the J gene lost 2 bases, with 12 bases spanning the gap. The CDR3 protein is CAWGGEGNTEAFF. CDR3 sequence (DNA): TGTGCCTGGGGGGGTGAGGGAAACACTGAAGCTTTCTTT.

V gene TRBV28 combines with J gene TRBJ1-6; the match to TRBD1 covers 8 bases. Per germline, CDR1 MDHEN and CDR2 SYDVKM. J was trimmed by 7 bases and V by 6 bases; bases with no gene match: 8. The CDR3 runs to 15 residues. The DNA for the CDR3 is TGTGCCAGCAGCCCTATGGGACAGGCAAATTCACCCCTCCACTTT. Residues: CASSPMGQANSPLHF.

This chain links TRBV28 with TRBJ2-7; TRBD1 matches 7 bases. Germline CDR1 MDHEN, CDR2 SYDVKM. CDR3 length equals 14 residues. Trimming removed 4 bases from V and 3 bases from J; junction bases left unmatched: 6. The CDR3 DNA reads as TGTGCCAGCAGTTGGGATACAGGGGACTACGAGCAGTACTTC. As protein: CASSWDTGDYEQYF.

The chain links TRBV20-1 to TRBJ2-1; the match to TRBD2 covers 7 bases. The CDR3 consists of 14 residues. Germline CDR1 DFQATT, CDR2 SNEGSKA (reference sequence). Germline trimming cut 3 bases from V and 4 bases from J; bases unmatched to any gene: 6. CDR3 in amino acids: CSASSSGIYNEQFF. Here the CDR3 DNA reads TGCAGTGCTAGTTCAAGCGGGATTTACAATGAGCAGTTCTTC.

The gene calls are TRBV3-1 (or the pseudogene TRBV3-2) and TRBJ2-7; D call uncertain. Deletions cut 4 bases from V and 3 bases from J, with 7 bases between. CDR3 length: 12 amino acids. CDR1 and CDR2 from the germline V gene are LGHDT and YNNKEL (reference sequence). The CDR3 sequence: CASSRNYYEQYF. The CDR3 nucleotides are TGTGCCAGCAGCCGCAATTACTACGAGCAGTACTTC.